The 13 T cell receptor beta chains below were found in one sample sequenced in a study of blood T cell repertoires in COVID-19. Sequencing used immunoSEQ multiplex PCR; TCRdb keeps in-frame clones, though not all of them. This table has about 140,000 clones, roughly 90% appearing once. Sample: PBMCs or T cells enriched from blood (not recorded which). These receptors were taken from a middle-aged man who had recovered from COVID-19.

This chain links TRBV7-2 with TRBJ2-3; unclear D gene. The CDR3 is 13 amino acids. V was pared by 1 base and J by 6 bases, with 8 bases between. Germline V CDR1 and CDR2: SGHTA, FQGNSA. Here the CDR3 reads CASSLVRVDTQYF. The DNA of the CDR3 is TGTGCCAGCAGCTTAGTTCGAGTGGATACGCAGTATTTT.

This rearrangement joins TRBV29-1 to TRBJ1-2; 9 nucleotides line up with TRBD1. Germline V gene sequence: CDR1 SQVTM, CDR2 ANQGSEA. The length of the CDR3 is 13 residues. V trimming: 4 bases; J trimming: 6 bases; junction bases outside the gene matches: 6. As DNA, the CDR3 is TGCAGCGTTGGGGACAGGGCCGGCCATGGCTACACCTTC. Translation gives CSVGDRAGHGYTF.

This clone came up a few times. CDR3 sequence reads: CASPPKQVSSGNTIYF. The DNA for the CDR3 is TGCGCCAGCCCCCCTAAACAGGTTAGCTCTGGAAACACCATATATTTT. This sequence joins TRBV5-1 and TRBJ1-3, with a weak D call TRBD1 (5 bases). Germline values: CDR1 SGHRS, CDR2 YFSETQ. V gave up 7 bases and J gave up 0 bases, with 17 bases separating them. The CDR3 covers 16 residues.

The V gene is TRBV11-2, the J gene TRBJ2-1; D might be TRBD2 (6 bases). The germline V and J ends were trimmed by 1 base and 3 bases, with 7 bases remaining between them. The CDR3 consists of 14 residues. The V gene's germline CDR1 is SGHAT and CDR2 FQNNGV. The CDR3: CASSLGLVYNEQFF. The CDR3 region has the DNA TGTGCCAGCAGCTTAGGACTAGTCTACAATGAGCAGTTCTTC.

The V gene is TRBV7-9, the J gene TRBJ1-2; TRBD1 might be the D (5 bases). The germline V and J ends were trimmed by 5 bases and 5 bases, with 18 bases remaining between them. This CDR3 region has 15 residues. Germline assignment: CDR1 SEHNR and CDR2 FQNEAQ (reference sequence). The CDR3 spells CASSLRGEERYGYTF. The CDR3 coding sequence is TGTGCCAGCAGCCTCCGAGGGGAGGAAAGGTATGGCTACACCTTC.

This clone was seen more than once but under ten times. The CDR3 bases are TGCAGTGCTAGGGATGGACGGGGAGAGTTCTTC. As protein: CSARDGRGEFF. V and J are TRBV20-1 and TRBJ2-1; TRBD2 is a possible D gene (5 bases). CDR3 length: 11 residues. The germline gives CDR1 DFQATT, CDR2 SNEGSKA (reference sequence). The V and J ends lost 3 bases and 14 bases respectively, with 14 bases between them.

The CDR3 loop is CASSRTSGRRGIQYF. The CDR3 DNA sequence: TGTGCCAGCAGCCGGACTAGCGGGAGAAGGGGCATTCAGTACTTC. This sequence joins TRBV7-2 and TRBJ2-4; 13 bases map to TRBD2. CDR1 is SGHTA and CDR2 is FQGNSA in the germline V gene. The CDR3 is 15 amino acids. V shed 5 bases, J shed 9 bases, and the junction held 7 bases outside the gene matches.

This clone was seen more than once but under ten times. CDR3 sequence: CASSFRGRQPQHF. In DNA, the CDR3 is TGTGCCAGCAGTTTCCGGGGTAGGCAGCCCCAGCATTTT. The J gene is TRBJ1-5, the V gene TRBV6-2 or TRBV6-3; no firm D call. The CDR3 is made up of 13 amino acids. V lost 4 bases and J 7 bases, leaving 11 bases between the germline ends. Germline CDR1 is MNHEY and CDR2 is SVGEGT.

This chain uses TRBV9 with TRBJ1-1; D might be TRBD1 (5 bases). Germline-derived CDR1 and CDR2 are SGDLS and YYNGEE. The CDR3 loop spans 14 amino acids. Trimming removed 4 bases from V and 1 base from J, with 11 bases in between. The CDR3 nucleotides read TGTGCCAGCAGCACCCAGGGTTGGAACACTGAAGCTTTCTTT. Translated: CASSTQGWNTEAFF. Full variable domain (remainder filled in from reference TRBV9 and TRBJ1-1): DSGVTQTPKHLITATGQRVTLRCSPRSGDLSVYWYQQSLDQGLQFLIQYYNGEERAKGNILERFSAQQFPDLHSELNLSSLELGDSALYFCASSTQGWNTEAFFGQGTRLTVV.

This clone was seen once. V usage is TRBV28 and J usage is TRBJ1-5; 8 positions agree with TRBD1. Germline CDR1 and CDR2: MDHEN and SYDVKM. Trimming at V came to 4 bases and at J to 6 bases, leaving 8 bases not matched to a gene. This CDR3 region has 15 residues. Written as DNA, the CDR3 is TGTGCCAGCAGTTCCCCGACAGGGGCGATTCAGCCCCAGCATTTT. The encoded protein is CASSSPTGAIQPQHF.

The sample holds one count of this clone. The J gene is TRBJ1-1, the V gene TRBV12-3 or TRBV12-4; D uncertain. CDR3 size: 12 residues. V gave up 2 bases and J gave up 4 bases, with 5 bases separating them. The CDR3 reads CASSLSTTEAFF. As DNA, the CDR3 is TGTGCCAGCAGTTTAAGCACCACTGAAGCTTTCTTT.

This chain uses TRBV7-2 with TRBJ2-1; maybe TRBD2 (7 bases). CDR1 SGHTA and CDR2 FQGNSA come from the germline V gene. CDR3 length: 14 residues. Trimming cost V 5 bases and J 9 bases, with 17 bases left between them. The CDR3 sequence is CASSGGGGQGEQFF. The CDR3 DNA reads TGTGCCAGCAGCGGAGGGGGGGGCCAGGGTGAGCAGTTCTTC.

The V call is TRBV2, the J call TRBJ1-2, with 9 bases identical to TRBD1. J was trimmed by 3 bases and V by 5 bases; bases with no gene match: 4. Germline loops: CDR1 SNHLY, CDR2 FYNNEI. The CDR3 runs 14 residues. CDR3 DNA: TGTGCCAGCAGTCTACAGGGGGCAGACTATGGCTACACCTTC. This codes for CASSLQGADYGYTF.